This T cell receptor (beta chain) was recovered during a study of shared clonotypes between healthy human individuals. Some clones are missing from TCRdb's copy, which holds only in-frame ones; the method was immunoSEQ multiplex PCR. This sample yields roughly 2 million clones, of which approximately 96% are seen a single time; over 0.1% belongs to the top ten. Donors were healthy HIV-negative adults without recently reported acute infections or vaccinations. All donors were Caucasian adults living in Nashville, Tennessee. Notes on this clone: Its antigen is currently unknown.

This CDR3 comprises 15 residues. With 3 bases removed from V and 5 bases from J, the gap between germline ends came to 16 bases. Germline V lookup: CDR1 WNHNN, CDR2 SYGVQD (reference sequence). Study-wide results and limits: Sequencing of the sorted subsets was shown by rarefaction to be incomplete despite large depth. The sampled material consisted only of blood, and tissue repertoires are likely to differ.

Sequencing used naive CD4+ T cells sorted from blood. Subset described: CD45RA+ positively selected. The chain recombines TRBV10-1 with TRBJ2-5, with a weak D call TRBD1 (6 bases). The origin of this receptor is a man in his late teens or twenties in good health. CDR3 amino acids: CASSEATQGRETQYF. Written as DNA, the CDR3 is TGCGCCAGCAGTGAAGCTACACAGGGCCGGGAGACCCAGTACTTC.